Many counts were recorded for the clone carrying this TCR beta chain. Its antigen is not known. The T cells used for sorted libraries numbered approximately 1 million, either CD4+ or CD8+. This sample was taken from a study of neurological immune-mediated disorders. The method for making cDNA was 5'RACE, and it used 10-nucleotide random UMIs. TCRdb re-called the 5' RACE reads through MiXCR, storing one row per CDR3 protein. The sample has over 45,000 distinct CDR3 sequences, around 3.8% seen once. Study-wide findings and caveats: Phylogenetic grouping put 18 of 34 multiple sclerosis patients' repertoires into one related-CDR3 cluster, a possible signature.

This CDR3 is 10 amino acids long. Germline CDR1 reads SGHVS; CDR2 reads FNYEAQ. V lost 8 bases to trimming and J lost 5 bases, with 6 bases between them. The sample consisted of CD4+ T cells from blood. The sequence derives from a woman aged 40 to 55 with multiple sclerosis. The chain joins TRBV7-6 to TRBJ2-5; D gene ambiguous. CDR3 amino acids: CASGRETQYF. DNA for the CDR3: TGTGCCAGCGGTCGGGAGACCCAGTACTTC.